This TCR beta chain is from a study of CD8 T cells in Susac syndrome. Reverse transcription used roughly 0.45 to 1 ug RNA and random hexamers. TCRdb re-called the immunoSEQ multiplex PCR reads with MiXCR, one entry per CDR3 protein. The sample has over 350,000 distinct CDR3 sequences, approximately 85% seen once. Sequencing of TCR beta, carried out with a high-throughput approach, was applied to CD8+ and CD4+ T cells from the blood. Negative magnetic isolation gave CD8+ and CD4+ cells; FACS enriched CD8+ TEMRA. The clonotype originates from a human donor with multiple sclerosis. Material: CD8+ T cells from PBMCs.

The CDR3 DNA is TGTGCCACACAACTAGCGGGCCATGAGCAGTTCTTC. It translates to CATQLAGHEQFF. This chain joins TRBV2 and TRBJ2-1, with 9 bases aligning to TRBD2. The CDR3 has 12 amino acids. CDR1 is SNHLY and CDR2 is FYNNEI in the germline V gene. V lost 10 bases, J lost 8 bases, and 6 bases stayed unmatched.